The subject of this entry is one T cell receptor (beta chain). The CDR3 is 11 residues long. CDR1 is ENHRY, CDR2 SYGVKD, per germline. V lost 10 bases to trimming and J lost 7 bases, with 11 bases between them. Original analysis: Cell counts per sample came from amplifying reference gene primers. Profiled with immunoSEQ multiplex PCR; TCRdb holds only in-frame clones, not every one. Clone size and the V and J calls come from that table; the DNA yielded D and trimming. Of approximately 100,000 clones in the sample, 80% to 95% are singletons; the top ten hold around 5.7%. This sample was included in a study of blood T cell repertoires in COVID-19. Across the whole study: Material from acute and convalescent COVID-19 was sourced from the United States, Italy and Spain.

Input material: peripheral blood. The V call is TRBV10-3, the J call TRBJ2-1, with a tentative D call TRBD2 (5 bases). This receptor was obtained from a man between 65 and 79 years old with acute or convalescent COVID-19. For the CDR3, the DNA is TGTGCCACGACGAGGGAGAATGAGCAGTTCTTC. Residues: CATTRENEQFF.